This TCR beta chain originates from a study of blood T cells in healthy people across ages. For the second PCR, which ran for roughly 7 to 11 cycles, a sample-barcoded 5' primer and a J-beta primer mix were used. TCRdb redid the calling of the 5' RACE reads with MiXCR, one entry per CDR3 protein. The sample shows 1.5 million to 1.9 million distinct CDR3 sequences, under 55% of them seen only once. Per the germline V gene, CDR1 is DFQATT and CDR2 is SNEGSKA (reference sequence). V gave up 3 bases and J gave up 2 bases; unmatched junction bases: 6. This CDR3 is built from 15 residues. The chain carries TRBV20-1 and TRBJ2-1; 8 bases map to TRBD2. Sequencing input: blood. This receptor was taken from a woman between 18 and 30 years old in good health. CDR3 in DNA: TGCAGTGCTAGTGCCAAGCGGGGGCCCTACAATGAGCAGTTCTTC. The encoded protein is CSASAKRGPYNEQFF.